One and the same sample provided the 2 T cell receptor beta chains below, sequenced in a study of long-term antiretroviral therapy in people with HIV. With survey level as its setting, the immunoSEQ assay was v3.0. Generated by immunoSEQ multiplex PCR, the TCRdb table keeps only in-frame clones and is missing some. The table includes thousands of clones, roughly 85% detected once. The source material was unsorted PBMCs, sampled 3.7 years after starting antiretroviral therapy. The receptors come from a woman in her forties or fifties with HIV.

This clone is a singleton in its sample. The J gene is TRBJ2-7, the V gene TRBV28, with D unclear. This CDR3 comprises 12 residues. Trimming pared 6 bases from V and 7 bases from J, leaving 13 bases between. CDR1 and CDR2 from the germline V gene are MDHEN and SYDVKM. The CDR3 loop reads CASSLDLREQYF. CDR3 DNA: TGTGCCAGCAGCCTGGATCTGCGGGAGCAGTACTTC.

Worth noting for this clone: A read error may account for a junction end that differs from germline. CDR3 region: CASSLTGTSGRAGELFF. CDR3 sequence (DNA): TGTGCCAGCAGTTTAACCGGGACTAGCGGGCGTGCCGGGGAGCTGTTTTTT. The J gene is TRBJ2-2, the V gene TRBV7-3, with TRBD2 identical over 12 bases. The CDR3 extends over 17 amino acids. Germline CDR1 reads SGHTA; CDR2 reads FQGTGA.